Shown below are 2 T cell receptor beta chains from a single sample sequenced in a study of blood T cell repertoires in COVID-19. Sequenced by immunoSEQ multiplex PCR; TCRdb stores in-frame clones only, minus some. The data contain 50,000 to 60,000 clones, around nine tenths of them singletons. The sequencing input was peripheral blood. Every receptor here comes from a woman aged 80 or over with acute or convalescent COVID-19.

This sequence joins TRBV3-1 (or the pseudogene TRBV3-2) and TRBJ2-2; TRBD2 might be the D (6 bases). The CDR3 has 15 residues. The V and J ends lost 5 bases and 9 bases respectively, with 19 bases between them. Germline V lookup: CDR1 LGHDT, CDR2 YNNKEL (reference sequence). The CDR3 nucleotides are TGTGCCAGCAGCGCAGCCGGGACTCTGCACAGGGAGCTGTTTTTT. Residues: CASSAAGTLHRELFF.

The chain employs TRBV7-9 and TRBJ1-5; 8 bases line up with TRBD1. This CDR3 has 18 residues. The trim removed 4 bases at V and 3 bases at J, leaving 14 bases unmatched. Germline CDR1 and CDR2: SEHNR and FQNEAQ (reference sequence). CDR3 sequence reads: CASSSEVTGAPVNQPQHF. DNA for the CDR3: TGTGCCAGCAGCTCCGAAGTGACAGGGGCCCCGGTCAATCAGCCCCAGCATTTT.